A selection of T cell receptor beta chains follows, all from one sample in a study of T cells after yellow fever vaccination. TCRdb processed the 5' RACE reads anew with MiXCR; each CDR3 protein has one entry. The sample contains hundreds of thousands of distinct CDR3 sequences, 3% to 4.5% of which appear only once. The starting material was PBMCs, obtained on the day of the yellow fever booster vaccination. The receptors here all came from a man younger than 35 who received the YFV17D yellow fever vaccine. Both conserved end residues are part of each CDR3. A D gene is named only where the DNA matches it firmly. Clone size appears in some rows only: once, few, many, or a class for an expanded clone.

D,size,J,V,DNA,CDR3
NA,many,TRBJ1-2,TRBV4-1,TGCGCCAGCAGCCAAGGGCAGGGCCCCTATGGCTACACCTTC,CASSQGQGPYGYTF
TRBD2,many,TRBJ2-2,TRBV7-9,TGTGCCAGCAGCTTGTCGACTAGCGGGGTTACCGGGGAGCTGTTTTTT,CASSLSTSGVTGELFF
NA,many,TRBJ2-2,TRBV29-1,TGCAGCGCCCAGTCGTCGGGAACCGGGGAGCTGTTTTTT,CSAQSSGTGELFF
TRBD1,many,TRBJ1-6,TRBV12-3/TRBV12-4,TGTGCCAGCAGCAACAGGGGGTCACCCCTCCACTTT,CASSNRGSPLHF
TRBD1,many,TRBJ2-3,TRBV5-1,TGCGCCAGCAGCCTCGGGACAGGGTTTGCAGATACGCAGTATTTT,CASSLGTGFADTQYF
NA,many,TRBJ1-1,TRBV18,TGTGCCAGCTCACTAAATGGAGGGGGGCGCGGAACCACTGAAGCTTTCTTT,CASSLNGGGRGTTEAFF
TRBD2,many,TRBJ2-7,TRBV7-2,TGTGCCAGCAGCCAGTCATCCGGGACTAGCGGCTACGAGCAGTACTTC,CASSQSSGTSGYEQYF
NA,many,TRBJ1-4,TRBV20-1,TGCAGTGCTAGACGAGGAGGGGAGCAGACTAATGAAAAACTGTTTTTT,CSARRGGEQTNEKLFF
NA,NA,TRBJ2-5,TRBV7-6,TGTGCCAGCAGCTTAGGGGTTGTGGCAGAGGACCAAGAGACCCAGTACTTC,CASSLGVVAEDQETQYF
NA,few,TRBJ1-1,TRBV12-3/TRBV12-4,TGTGCCAGCAGTTTAGGCGCAGGACAGAACACTGAAGCTTTCTTT,CASSLGAGQNTEAFF
NA,few,TRBJ1-3,TRBV6-5,TGTGCCAGCAGTTACAAAGGAGGCGGAAACACCATATATTTT,CASSYKGGGNTIYF
NA,NA,TRBJ1-2,TRBV24-1,TGTGCCACCAGTGGGTCTGGGGATGGCTACACCTTC,CATSGSGDGYTF
NA,NA,TRBJ1-5,TRBV4-2,TGTGCCAGCAGCCAATTAGGGGGGAATAGCAATCAGCCCCAGCATTTT,CASSQLGGNSNQPQHF
TRBD1,few,TRBJ1-1,TRBV12-3/TRBV12-4,TGTGCCAGCAGAACCCTGAGGGGGCCGAACACTGAAGCTTTCTTT,CASRTLRGPNTEAFF
TRBD1,many,TRBJ2-1,TRBV29-1,TGCAGCGTCGACAGGGCTAATGAGCAGTTCTTC,CSVDRANEQFF
NA,few,TRBJ1-3,TRBV5-6,TGTGCCAGCAGTCGCGCGGGGGAGCGGGACACCATATATTTT,CASSRAGERDTIYF
TRBD1,NA,TRBJ2-7,TRBV15,TGTGCCACCAGCTCTCCCGGCGGACAGGGGGTTTCCGAGCAGTACTTC,CATSSPGGQGVSEQYF
TRBD2,many,TRBJ2-2,TRBV3-1,TGTGCCAGCAGCCAAGTCAGCGGGGGCGCGAACACCGGGGAGCTGTTTTTT,CASSQVSGGANTGELFF
NA,many,TRBJ1-4,TRBV5-1,TGCGCCAGCAGCTGGGCGGGTACGAATGAAAAACTGTTTTTT,CASSWAGTNEKLFF
NA,many,TRBJ2-3,TRBV5-1,TGCGCCAGCAGCTCTAGGGGGAGCGGGAGCACAGATACGCAGTATTTT,CASSSRGSGSTDTQYF
TRBD2,many,TRBJ2-7,TRBV6-6,TGTGCCAGCAGTTACTCAATTGGGGGGGTCAACTACGAGCAGTACTTC,CASSYSIGGVNYEQYF
TRBD2,few,TRBJ2-3,TRBV7-2,TGTGCCAGCAGCTTCCGGCCTAGCGGTGACACTAGCACAGATACGCAGTATTTT,CASSFRPSGDTSTDTQYF
NA,many,TRBJ2-3,TRBV7-9,TGTGCCAGCAGCTTAGTTACGCGGAGCACAGATACGCAGTATTTT,CASSLVTRSTDTQYF
TRBD1,NA,TRBJ2-4,TRBV4-3,TGCGCCAGCAGCCAATCACCGGGACAGGGAATAGCCAAAAACATTCAGTACTTC,CASSQSPGQGIAKNIQYF
TRBD1,many,TRBJ2-1,TRBV7-2,TGTGCCAGCAGTTTACAGGGGGCTCATGAGCAGTTCTTC,CASSLQGAHEQFF
NA,few,TRBJ2-1,TRBV9,TGTGCCAGCAGCTTAACAACTAGCTCCTACAATGAGCAGTTCTTC,CASSLTTSSYNEQFF
NA,NA,TRBJ2-1,TRBV12-3/TRBV12-4,TGTGCCAGCAGCCCCCCCTGGTCAGGGCTGAATGAGCAGTTCTTC,CASSPPWSGLNEQFF
NA,few,TRBJ1-3,TRBV18,TGTGCCAGCTCACCACAACAGGGAAACTCTGGAAACACCATATATTTT,CASSPQQGNSGNTIYF
NA,many,TRBJ2-3,TRBV15,TGTGCCACCAGCAGAGTTTGGGCCGGGACACTTACGCAGTATTTT,CATSRVWAGTLTQYF
NA,many,TRBJ1-6,TRBV6-6,TGTGCCAGCAGTTACTCCGGCGATTCCCTCCACTTT,CASSYSGDSLHF
NA,many,TRBJ2-3,TRBV12-3/TRBV12-4,TGTGCCAGCAGTTTAAAGTGGGACCTCAATATTCGCACAGATACGCAGTATTTT,CASSLKWDLNIRTDTQYF
NA,many,TRBJ2-2,TRBV19,TGTGCCAGTGCGAGGTCCGGGAACACCGGGGAGCTGTTTTTT,CASARSGNTGELFF
NA,NA,TRBJ1-6,TRBV7-2,TGTGCCAGCAGCTTACAGCGTTCTTTGAGCTCCTATAATTCACCCCTCCACTTT,CASSLQRSLSSYNSPLHF
NA,few,TRBJ2-1,TRBV6-5,TGTGCCAGCAGTACCTCAGGGAGTGGCTCCTACAATGAGCAGTTCTTC,CASSTSGSGSYNEQFF
NA,many,TRBJ1-1,TRBV2,TGTGCCAGCAGTGATGACGCGTTTGGGGAAGCTTTCTTT,CASSDDAFGEAFF
NA,many,TRBJ2-5,TRBV7-2,TGTGCCAGCAGCCCCCCGCACTACCCAATTCGAGAGACCCAGTACTTC,CASSPPHYPIRETQYF